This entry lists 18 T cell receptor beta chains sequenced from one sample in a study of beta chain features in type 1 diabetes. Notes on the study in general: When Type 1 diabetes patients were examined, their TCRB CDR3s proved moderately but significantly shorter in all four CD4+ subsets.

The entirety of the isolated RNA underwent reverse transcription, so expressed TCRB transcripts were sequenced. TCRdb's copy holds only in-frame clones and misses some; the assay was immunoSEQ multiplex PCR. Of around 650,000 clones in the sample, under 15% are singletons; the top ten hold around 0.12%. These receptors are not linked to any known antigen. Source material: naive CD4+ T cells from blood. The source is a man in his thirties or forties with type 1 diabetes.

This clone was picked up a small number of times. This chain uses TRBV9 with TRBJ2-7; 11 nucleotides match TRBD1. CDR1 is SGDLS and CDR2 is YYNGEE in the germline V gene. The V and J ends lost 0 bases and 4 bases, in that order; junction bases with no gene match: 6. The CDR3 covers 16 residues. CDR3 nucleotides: TGTGCCAGCAGCGTAGATTGGGACAGGGGGAAATACGAGCAGTACTTC. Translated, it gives CASSVDWDRGKYEQYF.

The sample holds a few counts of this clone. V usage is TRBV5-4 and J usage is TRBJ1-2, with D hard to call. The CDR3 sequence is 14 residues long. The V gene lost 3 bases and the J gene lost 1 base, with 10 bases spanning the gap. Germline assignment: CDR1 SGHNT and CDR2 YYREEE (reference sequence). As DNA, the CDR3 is TGTGCCAGCAGCTCCCCACAGCTTAACTATGGCTACACCTTC. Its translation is CASSSPQLNYGYTF.

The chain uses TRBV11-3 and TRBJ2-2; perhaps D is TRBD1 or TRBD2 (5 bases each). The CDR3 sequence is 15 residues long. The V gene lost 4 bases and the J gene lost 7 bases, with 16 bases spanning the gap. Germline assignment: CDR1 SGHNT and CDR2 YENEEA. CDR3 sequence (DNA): TGTGCCAGCAGCTCCCTAGGGACCTCCGGCGGGGAGCTGTTTTTT. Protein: CASSSLGTSGGELFF. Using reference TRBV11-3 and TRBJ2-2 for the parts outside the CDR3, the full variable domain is EAGVVQSPRYKIIEKKQPVAFWCNPISGHNTLYWYLQNLGQGPELLIRYENEEAVDDSQLPKDRFSAERLKGVDSTLKIQPAELGDSAVYLCASSSLGTSGGELFFGEGSRLTVL.

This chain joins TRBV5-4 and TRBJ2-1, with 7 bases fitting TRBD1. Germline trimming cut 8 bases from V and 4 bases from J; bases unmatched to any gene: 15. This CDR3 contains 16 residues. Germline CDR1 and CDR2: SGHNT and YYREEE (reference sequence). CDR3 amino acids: CASTLGGGTAYNEQFF. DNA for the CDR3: TGTGCCAGTACCTTGGGTGGTGGGACAGCTTACAATGAGCAGTTCTTC.

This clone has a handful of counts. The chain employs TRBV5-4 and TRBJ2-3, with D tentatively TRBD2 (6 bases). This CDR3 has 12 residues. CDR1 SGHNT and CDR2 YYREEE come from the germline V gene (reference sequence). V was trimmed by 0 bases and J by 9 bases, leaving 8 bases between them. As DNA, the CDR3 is TGTGCCAGCAGCTTGGCGGGGGACACGCAGTATTTT. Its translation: CASSLAGDTQYF.

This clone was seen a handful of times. As DNA, the CDR3 is TGTGCCAGTAGTTCTTTGGGCCAGATTTATGGCTACACCTTC. Translation: CASSSLGQIYGYTF. J is TRBJ1-2 and V is TRBV19; D is undetermined. This CDR3 spans 14 amino acids. Germline lookup yields CDR1 LNHDA and CDR2 SQIVND (reference sequence). Trimming stripped 5 bases from V and 5 bases from J, with 15 bases between.

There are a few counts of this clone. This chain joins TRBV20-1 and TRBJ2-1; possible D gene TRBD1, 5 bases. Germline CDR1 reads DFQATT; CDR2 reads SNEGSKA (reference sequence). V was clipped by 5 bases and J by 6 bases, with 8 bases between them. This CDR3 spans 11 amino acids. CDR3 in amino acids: CSADRINEQFF. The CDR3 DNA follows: TGCAGTGCTGACAGAATCAATGAGCAGTTCTTC.

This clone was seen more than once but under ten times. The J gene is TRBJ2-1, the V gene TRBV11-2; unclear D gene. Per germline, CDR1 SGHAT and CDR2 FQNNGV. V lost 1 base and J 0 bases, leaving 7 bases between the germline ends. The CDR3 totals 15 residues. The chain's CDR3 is CASSLGGYSYNEQFF. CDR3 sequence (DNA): TGTGCCAGCAGCTTAGGTGGATACTCCTACAATGAGCAGTTCTTC.

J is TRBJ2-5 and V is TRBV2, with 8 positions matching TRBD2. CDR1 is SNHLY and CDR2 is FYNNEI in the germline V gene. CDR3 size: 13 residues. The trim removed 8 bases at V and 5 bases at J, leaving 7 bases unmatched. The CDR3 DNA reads TGTGCCAGCTGGAGCGGGGGAGGGGAGACCCAGTACTTC. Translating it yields CASWSGGGETQYF.

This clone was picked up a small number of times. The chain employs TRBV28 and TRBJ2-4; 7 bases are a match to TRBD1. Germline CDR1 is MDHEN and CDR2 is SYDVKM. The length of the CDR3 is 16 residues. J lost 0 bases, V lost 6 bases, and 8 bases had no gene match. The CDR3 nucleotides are TGTGCCAGCAGCTCCCGACAGGGTCTAGCCAAAAACATTCAGTACTTC. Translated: CASSSRQGLAKNIQYF.

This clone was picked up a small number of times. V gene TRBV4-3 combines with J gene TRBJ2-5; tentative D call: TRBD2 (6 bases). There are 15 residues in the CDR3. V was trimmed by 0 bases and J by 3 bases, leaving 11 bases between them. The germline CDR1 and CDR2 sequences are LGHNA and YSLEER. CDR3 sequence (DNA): TGCGCCAGCAGCCAAGATTACCAGCGGGAAGAGACCCAGTACTTC. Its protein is CASSQDYQREETQYF.

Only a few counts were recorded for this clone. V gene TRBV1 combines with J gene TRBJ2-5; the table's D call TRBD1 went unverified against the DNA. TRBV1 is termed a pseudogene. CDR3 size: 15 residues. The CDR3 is CTSSRGQPDQETQYF. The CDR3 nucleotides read TGCACCAGCAGCCGCGGACAGCCAGACCAAGAGACCCAGTACTTC.

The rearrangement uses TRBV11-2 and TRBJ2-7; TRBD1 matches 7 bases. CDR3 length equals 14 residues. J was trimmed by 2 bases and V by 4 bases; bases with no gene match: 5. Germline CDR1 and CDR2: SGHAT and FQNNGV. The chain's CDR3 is CASSSWDRTYEQYF. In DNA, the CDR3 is TGTGCCAGCAGCTCGTGGGACAGAACCTACGAGCAGTACTTC.

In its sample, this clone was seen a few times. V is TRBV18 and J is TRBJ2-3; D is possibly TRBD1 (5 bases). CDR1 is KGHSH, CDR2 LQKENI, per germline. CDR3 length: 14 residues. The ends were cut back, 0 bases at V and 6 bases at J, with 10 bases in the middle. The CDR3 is CASSPPGQGDTQYF. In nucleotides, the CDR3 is TGTGCCAGCTCACCACCGGGGCAAGGCGATACGCAGTATTTT.

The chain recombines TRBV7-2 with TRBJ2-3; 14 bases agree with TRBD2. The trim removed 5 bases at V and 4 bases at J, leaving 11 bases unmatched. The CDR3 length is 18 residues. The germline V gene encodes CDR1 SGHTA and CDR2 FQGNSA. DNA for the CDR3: TGTGCCAGCAGCCAAATGACTAGCGGGGGGGCAGCCCCAGATACGCAGTATTTT. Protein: CASSQMTSGGAAPDTQYF.

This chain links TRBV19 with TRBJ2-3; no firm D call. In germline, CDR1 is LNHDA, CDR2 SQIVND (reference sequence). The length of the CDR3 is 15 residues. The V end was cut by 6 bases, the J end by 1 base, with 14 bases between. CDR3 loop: CASRRTGPGTDTQYF. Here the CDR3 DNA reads TGTGCCAGTAGGCGCACCGGACCGGGCACAGATACGCAGTATTTT.

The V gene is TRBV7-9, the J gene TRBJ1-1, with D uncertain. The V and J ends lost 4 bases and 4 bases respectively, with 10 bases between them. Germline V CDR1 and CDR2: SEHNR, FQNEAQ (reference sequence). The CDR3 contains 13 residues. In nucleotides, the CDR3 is TGTGCCAGCAGCTCGGGAGGGAGCACTGAAGCTTTCTTT. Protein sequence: CASSSGGSTEAFF.

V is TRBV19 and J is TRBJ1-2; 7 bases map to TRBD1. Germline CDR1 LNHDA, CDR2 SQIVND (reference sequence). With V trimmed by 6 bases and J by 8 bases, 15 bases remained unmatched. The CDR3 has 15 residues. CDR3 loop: CASRMPGQSSEGYTF. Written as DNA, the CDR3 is TGTGCCAGTAGGATGCCGGGACAGAGTTCTGAGGGCTACACCTTC.